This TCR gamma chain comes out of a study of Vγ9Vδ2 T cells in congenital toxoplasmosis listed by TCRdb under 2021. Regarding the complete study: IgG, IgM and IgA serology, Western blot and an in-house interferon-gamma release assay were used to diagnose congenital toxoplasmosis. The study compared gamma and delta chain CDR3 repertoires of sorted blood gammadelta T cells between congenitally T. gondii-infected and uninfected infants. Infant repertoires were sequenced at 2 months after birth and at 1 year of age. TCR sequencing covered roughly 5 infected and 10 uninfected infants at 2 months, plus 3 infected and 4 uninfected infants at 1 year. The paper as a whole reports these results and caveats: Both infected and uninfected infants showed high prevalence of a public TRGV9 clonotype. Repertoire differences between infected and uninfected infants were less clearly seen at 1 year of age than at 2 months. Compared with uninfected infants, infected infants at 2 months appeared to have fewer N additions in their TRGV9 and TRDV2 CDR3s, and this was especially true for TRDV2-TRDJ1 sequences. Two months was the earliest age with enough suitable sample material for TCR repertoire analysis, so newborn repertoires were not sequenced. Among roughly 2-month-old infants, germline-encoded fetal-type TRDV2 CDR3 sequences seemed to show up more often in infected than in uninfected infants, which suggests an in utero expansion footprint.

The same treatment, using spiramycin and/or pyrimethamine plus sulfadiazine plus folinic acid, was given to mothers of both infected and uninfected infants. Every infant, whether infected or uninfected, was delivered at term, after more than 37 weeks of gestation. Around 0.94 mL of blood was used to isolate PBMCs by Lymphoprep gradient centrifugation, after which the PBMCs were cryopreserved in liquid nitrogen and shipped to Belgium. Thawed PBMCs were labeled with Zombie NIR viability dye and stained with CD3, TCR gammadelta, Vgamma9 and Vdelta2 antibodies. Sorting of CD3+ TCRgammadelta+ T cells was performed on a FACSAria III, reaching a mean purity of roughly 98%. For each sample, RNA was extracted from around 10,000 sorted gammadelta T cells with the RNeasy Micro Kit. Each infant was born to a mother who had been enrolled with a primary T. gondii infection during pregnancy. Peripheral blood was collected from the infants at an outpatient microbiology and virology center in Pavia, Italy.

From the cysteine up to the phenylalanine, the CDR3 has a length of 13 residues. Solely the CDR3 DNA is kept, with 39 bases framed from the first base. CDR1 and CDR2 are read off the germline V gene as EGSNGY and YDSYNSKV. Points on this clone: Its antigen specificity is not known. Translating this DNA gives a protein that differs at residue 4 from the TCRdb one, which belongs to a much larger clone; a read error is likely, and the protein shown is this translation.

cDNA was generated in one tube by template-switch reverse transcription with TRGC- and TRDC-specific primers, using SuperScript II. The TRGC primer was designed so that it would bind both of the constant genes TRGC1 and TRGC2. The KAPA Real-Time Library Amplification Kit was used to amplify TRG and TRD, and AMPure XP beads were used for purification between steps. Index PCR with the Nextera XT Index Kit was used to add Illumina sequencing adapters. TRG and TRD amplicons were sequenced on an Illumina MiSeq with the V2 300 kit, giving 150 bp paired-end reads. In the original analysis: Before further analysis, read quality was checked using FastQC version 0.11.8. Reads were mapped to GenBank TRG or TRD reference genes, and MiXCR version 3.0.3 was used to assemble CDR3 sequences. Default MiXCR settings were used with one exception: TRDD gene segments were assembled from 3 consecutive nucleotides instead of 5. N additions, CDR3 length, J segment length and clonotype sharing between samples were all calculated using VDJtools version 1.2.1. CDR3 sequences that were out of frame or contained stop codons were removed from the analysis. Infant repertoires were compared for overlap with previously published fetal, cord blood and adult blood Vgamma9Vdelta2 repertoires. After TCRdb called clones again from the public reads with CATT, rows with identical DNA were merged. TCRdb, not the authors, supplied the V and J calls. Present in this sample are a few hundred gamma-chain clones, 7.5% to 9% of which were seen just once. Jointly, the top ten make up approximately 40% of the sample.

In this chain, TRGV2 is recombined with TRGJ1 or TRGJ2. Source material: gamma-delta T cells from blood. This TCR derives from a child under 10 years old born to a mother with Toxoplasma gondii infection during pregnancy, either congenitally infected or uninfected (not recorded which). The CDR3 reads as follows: CATRDGRRYKKLF. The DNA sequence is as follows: TGTGCCACCAGGGACGGGCGTCGTTATAAGAAACTCTTT.